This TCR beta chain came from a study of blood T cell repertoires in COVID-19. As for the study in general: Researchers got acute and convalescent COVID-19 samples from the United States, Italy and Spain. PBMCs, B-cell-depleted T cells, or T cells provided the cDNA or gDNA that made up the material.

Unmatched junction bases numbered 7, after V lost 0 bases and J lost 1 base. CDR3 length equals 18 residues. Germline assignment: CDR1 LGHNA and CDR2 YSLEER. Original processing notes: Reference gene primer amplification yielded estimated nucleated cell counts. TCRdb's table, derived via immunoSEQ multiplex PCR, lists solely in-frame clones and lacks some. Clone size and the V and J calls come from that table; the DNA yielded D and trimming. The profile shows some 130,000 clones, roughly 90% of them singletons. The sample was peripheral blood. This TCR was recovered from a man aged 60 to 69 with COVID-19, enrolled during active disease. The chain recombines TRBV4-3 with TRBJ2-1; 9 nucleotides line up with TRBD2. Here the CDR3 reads CASSQDWGGRGSYNEQFF. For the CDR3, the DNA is TGCGCCAGCAGCCAAGACTGGGGCGGGAGGGGTTCCTACAATGAGCAGTTCTTC.